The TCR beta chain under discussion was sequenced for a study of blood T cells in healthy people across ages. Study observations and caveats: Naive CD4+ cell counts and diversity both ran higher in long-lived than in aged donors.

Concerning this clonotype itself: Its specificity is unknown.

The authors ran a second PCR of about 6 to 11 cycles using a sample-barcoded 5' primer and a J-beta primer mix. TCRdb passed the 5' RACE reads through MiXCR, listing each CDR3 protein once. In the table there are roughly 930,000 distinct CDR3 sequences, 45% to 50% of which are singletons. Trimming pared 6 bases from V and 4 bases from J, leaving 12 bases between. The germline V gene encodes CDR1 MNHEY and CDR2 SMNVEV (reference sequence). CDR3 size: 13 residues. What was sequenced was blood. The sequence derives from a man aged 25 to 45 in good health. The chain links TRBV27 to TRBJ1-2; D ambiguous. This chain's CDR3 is CASRPVEGYGYTF. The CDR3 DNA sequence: TGTGCCAGCAGACCGGTAGAGGGCTATGGCTACACCTTC.